This TCR beta chain was documented in a study of low-dose radiotherapy and immunotherapy resistance in tumors. Overall study: Patients were treated with intravenous nivolumab at 240 mg every two weeks and were also dosed with ipilimumab at 1 mg/kg every six weeks. Aspirin 300 mg was given orally each day for four cycles from cycle 1 day 1.

This clonotype was seen ten or more times. The sample's time point: before trial treatment. Each donor was administered nivolumab, ipilimumab, aspirin, low-dose cyclophosphamide and low-dose radiotherapy. Covering alpha and beta chains, TRAV- and TRBV-specific primers were used for the first-strand cDNA. With a constant-region primer and a V-primer adapter, TCRs were subjected to approximately 20 PCR cycles of amplification. Amplification of isolated mRNA was accomplished via in vitro transcription. MiXCR, applied by TCRdb to the reads, yields one record per CDR3 protein. The table lists around 80,000 distinct CDR3 sequences, 18% of them singletons. CDR3 length equals 13 residues. Germline V gene data show CDR1 as SGHTA and CDR2 as FQGNSA. Germline trimming cut 8 bases from V and 4 bases from J; bases unmatched to any gene: 6.

V is TRBV7-2 and J is TRBJ2-5; TRBD2 matches 8 bases. The sequences come from PBMCs, collected before treatment. The origin of this receptor is a male donor with prostate cancer. CDR3 coding DNA: TGTGCCAGCCAAAACCGGGGGGGAGAGACCCAGTACTTC. This encodes CASQNRGGETQYF.